This is a list of T cell receptor beta chains from one sample in a study of human T cells and chemical hapten exposure. TCRdb ran MiXCR on the RACE reads and lists one entry per CDR3 protein. Found here are about 100,000 distinct CDR3 sequences, about 10% of them singletons; the top ten hold roughly 2.2%. Specimen: whole blood, collected in connection with sensitization to the hapten diphenylcyclopropenone (DPC). The receptor source for this set is a man aged 40-49 years with alopecia areata. Some clones in this sample may be carry-over from other donors' samples. The conserved cysteine and the conserved F or W are not part of the CDR3 here.

TRBJ2-1,TRBV7-2,10,ASSLSLREQF
TRBJ2-4,TRBV7-2,13,ASSPRLLAKNIQY
TRBJ2-1,TRBV6-2/TRBV6-3,9,ASREGWEQF
TRBJ1-3,TRBV12-3/TRBV12-4,13,ASRRTADSGNTIY
TRBJ1-5,TRBV30,10,AWADRDQPQH
TRBJ2-1,TRBV4-1,13,ASSQDFRSGNEQF
TRBJ1-1,TRBV7-9,11,ASSLGTGVGAF
TRBJ1-4,TRBV5-6,13,ASSLAWGAHEKLF
TRBJ2-5,TRBV15,14,ATSGKTVGLVETQY
TRBJ2-1,TRBV7-2,11,ATGTSGRNEQF
TRBJ2-7,TRBV4-3,13,ASSQVVSSSYEQY
TRBJ2-1,TRBV4-2,14,ASSQAGLAGDSEQF
TRBJ1-2,TRBV3-1,11,ASSRTGSYGYT
TRBJ1-2,TRBV5-1,12,ASKFSRASYGYT
TRBJ2-1,TRBV29-1,8,SVALPEEF
TRBJ1-1,TRBV3-1,11,ASTPRGGTEAF
TRBJ2-4,TRBV6-6,12,ASSYSEGMNIQY
TRBJ1-5,TRBV2,12,ASSGGQGRQPQH
TRBJ1-5,TRBV3-1,10,ASSQDAQPQH
TRBJ1-5,TRBV19,12,ASSVTGGGQPQH
TRBJ2-3,TRBV25-1,12,ASLNEADRNTQY
TRBJ2-1,TRBV24-1,18,ATSGLAGDTLGLGHGEQF
TRBJ1-1,TRBV5-4,13,ASSLRREVNTEAF
TRBJ1-2,TRBV27,12,ASSFIGTDPSYT
TRBJ2-3,TRBV10-2,11,ASSDVGPDTQY
TRBJ2-7,TRBV7-9,13,ASSPGTGGTYEQY
TRBJ2-3,TRBV7-9,16,ASSQAADRALSPDTQY
TRBJ2-7,TRBV6-5,11,ASSLTTTYEQY
TRBJ2-3,TRBV6-1,12,ASSVPDDTDTQY
TRBJ1-6,TRBV20-1,13,SAPARSSYNSPLH
TRBJ2-3,TRBV29-1,9,SVEVTDTQY
TRBJ2-2,TRBV4-2,14,ASSQSGLANTGELF
TRBJ1-3,TRBV7-9,13,ASSSQISSGNTIY
TRBJ1-2,TRBV6-5,12,ASSDGQGVYGYT
TRBJ2-3,TRBV11-1,14,ASSLHDSPGTDTQY
TRBJ2-2,TRBV12-3/TRBV12-4,15,ASSLARGGLNTGELF
TRBJ2-7,TRBV3-1,14,ASSQEVVGLSGVQY
TRBJ2-5,TRBV7-6,11,ASSWRDEENQY
TRBJ1-2,TRBV30,11,AWSSGNLYGYT
TRBJ1-5,TRBV12-3/TRBV12-4,11,ASSLGTDQPQH
TRBJ2-3,TRBV12-3/TRBV12-4,13,ASSPSGTGGDTQY
TRBJ2-7,TRBV27,13,ASSILGGQTYEQY
TRBJ2-1,TRBV6-5,14,ASSSTGLAGMDEQF
TRBJ1-5,TRBV29-1,6,RSQGWH
TRBJ1-6,TRBV19,12,ASSISSAYSPLH
TRBJ1-5,TRBV2,12,ASSEPGRDQPQH
TRBJ2-7,TRBV4-2,15,ASSQVPGTGYDYEQY
TRBJ1-5,TRBV30,13,ARKAGKISNQPQH
TRBJ1-6,TRBV7-2,14,ASSGGGNLNNSPLH